Listed below are T cell receptor beta chains from one sample, sequenced in a study of shared clonotypes between healthy human individuals. Clones were sequenced by immunoSEQ multiplex PCR, and TCRdb holds only the in-frame ones, with some missing. Among roughly 530,000 clones listed, roughly 95% were seen once. Sequencing was carried out using naive CD4+ T cells sorted from blood. These TCRs come from a young woman in good health. Each CDR3 is given with its conserved first and last residue. D genes are given only for firm matches. For some rows the clone size is stated as once, few or many, or as a class when expanded; others skip it.

D gene	V gene	clone size	J gene	CDR3 protein	CDR3 DNA
.	TRBV5-6	.	TRBJ1-3	CASSFGAASGNTIYF	TGTGCCAGCAGCTTTGGGGCAGCATCTGGAAACACCATATATTTT
TRBD2	TRBV10-3	.	TRBJ2-7	CAISAATSGSASSYEQYF	TGTGCCATCAGTGCGGCGACTAGCGGGAGCGCGAGCTCCTACGAGCAGTACTTC
TRBD1	TRBV25-1	.	TRBJ2-5	CASSELGGGETQYF	TGTGCCAGCAGTGAGTTAGGGGGCGGAGAGACCCAGTACTTC
TRBD1	TRBV5-6	.	TRBJ2-5	CASSATTGVQETQYF	TGTGCCAGCAGCGCGACGACAGGGGTCCAAGAGACCCAGTACTTC
.	TRBV6-5	once	TRBJ2-3	CASSYSVMGGTDTQYF	TGTGCCAGCAGTTATTCGGTTATGGGGGGCACAGATACGCAGTATTTT
TRBD2	TRBV30	.	TRBJ2-7	CAWTRIGGRPGGEQYF	TGTGCCTGGACCCGGATCGGAGGCAGACCGGGGGGCGAGCAGTACTTC
TRBD2	TRBV27	.	TRBJ2-1	CATRTSGNSYNEQFF	TGTGCCACCCGAACTAGCGGCAACTCCTACAATGAGCAGTTCTTC
TRBD1	TRBV10-1	.	TRBJ1-1	CASSDSQGDTEAFF	TGCGCCAGCAGTGACAGCCAGGGGGACACTGAAGCTTTCTTT
TRBD2	TRBV18	once	TRBJ2-5	CASSPGGLAETQYF	TGTGCCAGCTCACCAGGTGGACTAGCGGAGACCCAGTACTTC
TRBD2	TRBV6-6	.	TRBJ2-3	CASTSGTSGTDTQYF	TGTGCCAGCACCAGTGGGACTAGCGGAACAGATACGCAGTATTTT